This passage covers 11 T cell receptor beta chains from one sample sequenced in a study of blood T cell repertoires in COVID-19. Clones were sequenced by immunoSEQ multiplex PCR, and TCRdb holds only the in-frame ones, with some missing. This sample has hundreds of thousands of clones, with 85% to 90% found just once. Source material: PBMCs or T cells enriched from blood (not recorded which). All receptors come from a woman in her twenties or thirties who had recovered from COVID-19.

The rearrangement joins TRBV6-2 or TRBV6-3 to TRBJ2-2; TRBD2 is a possible D gene (5 bases). V shed 5 bases and J shed 5 bases, with 15 bases lying between them. CDR1 MNHEY and CDR2 SVGEGT come from the germline V gene. CDR3 length equals 15 residues. The CDR3 DNA follows: TGTGCCAGCAGTACCGGAGCGGAATGGACCGGGGAGCTGTTTTTT. It codes for CASSTGAEWTGELFF.

On this clone itself: The same CDR3 also results from other DNA sequences found in this sample. The V gene is TRBV4-2, the J gene TRBJ2-3, with D possibly TRBD2 on 5 matching bases. CDR1 and CDR2 from the germline V gene are LGHNA and YNFKEQ. This CDR3 is built from 15 residues. Deletions cut 6 bases from V and 6 bases from J, with 19 bases between. CDR3 sequence reads: CASRRNTGNTDTQYF. For the CDR3, the DNA is TGTGCCAGCAGACGCAATACGGGGAACACGGATACGCAGTATTTT.

The genes are TRBV3-1 (or the pseudogene TRBV3-2) and TRBJ2-1, with D unresolved. The CDR3 loop spans 16 amino acids. Per germline, CDR1 LGHDT and CDR2 YNNKEL (reference sequence). V gave up 1 base and J gave up 11 bases, with 21 bases separating them. In DNA form, the CDR3 reads TGTGCCAGCAGCCAAGGATTTATTACCGACAATGAGAAGCAGTTCTTC. Translating it yields CASSQGFITDNEKQFF.

This chain connects TRBV3-1 (or the pseudogene TRBV3-2) to TRBJ2-1, with D perhaps TRBD2 (6 bases). Trimming left V 4 bases short and J 6 bases short, with 16 bases between. The CDR3 totals 15 residues. Per the germline V gene, CDR1 is LGHDT and CDR2 is YNNKEL (reference sequence). For the CDR3, the DNA is TGTGCCAGCAGCCGCGGGATTACCTTGTTCAATGAGCAGTTCTTC. Protein sequence: CASSRGITLFNEQFF.

The chain joins TRBV19 to TRBJ2-5; a weak D match, TRBD2 (6 bases). This CDR3 region has 13 residues. V shed 5 bases and J shed 0 bases, with 7 bases lying between them. Germline V gene sequence: CDR1 LNHDA, CDR2 SQIVND (reference sequence). The CDR3 DNA follows: TGTGCCAGTAGTCGGGGGTACCAAGAGACCCAGTACTTC. Translation: CASSRGYQETQYF.

The V gene is TRBV28, the J gene TRBJ1-5, with D possibly being TRBD1 (6 bases). V shed 3 bases and J shed 6 bases, with 15 bases lying between them. The CDR3 totals 15 residues. Per the germline V gene, CDR1 is MDHEN and CDR2 is SYDVKM. The CDR3 reads CASSFTFQGSQPQHF. CDR3 DNA sequence: TGTGCCAGCAGTTTTACTTTTCAGGGGAGTCAGCCCCAGCATTTT.

The chain couples TRBV13 to TRBJ2-7; D possibly corresponds to TRBD1 (7 bases). This CDR3 is 19 amino acids long. V lost 3 bases, J lost 1 base, and 25 bases lay in between. The V gene's germline CDR1 is PRHDT and CDR2 FYEKMQ (reference sequence). CDR3 loop: CASSFRNRDGGQKSYEQYF. In DNA form, the CDR3 reads TGTGCCAGCAGCTTTAGGAATAGAGACGGGGGACAGAAGTCCTACGAGCAGTACTTC. Looking up the rest from reference TRBV13 and TRBJ2-7 gives the full variable domain: AAGVIQSPRHLIKEKRETATLKCYPIPRHDTVYWYQQGPGQDPQFLISFYEKMQSDKGSIPDRFSAQQFSDYHSELNMSSLELGDSALYFCASSFRNRDGGQKSYEQYFGPGTRLTVT.

This rearrangement joins TRBV11-3 to TRBJ1-1, with D perhaps matching TRBD1 (5 bases). V dropped 3 bases and J dropped 4 bases, with 21 bases sitting between them. The CDR3 sequence is 17 residues long. Germline V gene data show CDR1 as SGHNT and CDR2 as YENEEA. DNA of the CDR3: TGTGCCAGCAGCTTGTCCCTTACTAATTTCGGGGGCACTGAAGCTTTCTTT. This translates into CASSLSLTNFGGTEAFF.

V usage is TRBV6-5 and J usage is TRBJ2-7; weak D call: TRBD1 (6 bases). V was trimmed by 2 bases and J by 2 bases, leaving 13 bases between them. Germline CDR1 and CDR2: MNHEY and SVGAGI. The CDR3 sequence is 15 residues long. In nucleotides, the CDR3 is TGTGCCAGCAGTTACGTGGGGGCCCCCCCCTACGAGCAGTACTTC. Amino acids: CASSYVGAPPYEQYF.

In nucleotides, the CDR3 is TGTGCCAGCAGTGGACAGGGGTACGAGCAGTACTTC. The encoded protein is CASSGQGYEQYF. The gene calls are TRBV28 and TRBJ2-7, with TRBD1 identical over 9 bases. The CDR3 is 12 residues long. V lost 5 bases and J lost 4; bases outside the gene matches: 0. Germline V lookup: CDR1 MDHEN, CDR2 SYDVKM.

The V call is TRBV3-1 (or the pseudogene TRBV3-2), the J call TRBJ1-5, with TRBD1 identical over 8 bases. CDR1 and CDR2 (germline): LGHDT, YNNKEL (reference sequence). The CDR3 is made up of 15 amino acids. Trimming cost V 0 bases and J 7 bases; bases outside gene matches: 5. DNA of the CDR3: TGTGCCAGCAGCCAAGAATCAGGGGGCGGGCAGCCCCAGCATTTT. Translated: CASSQESGGGQPQHF.